This T cell receptor (beta chain) originates from a study of T-cell reconstitution after alpha-beta-depleted transplantation in children. General study results and limits: Some patients' high day-60 TCRbeta diversity was traced to surviving recipient T cells and thymic progenitors. By about two months after transplant, alpha-beta T cells reportedly arose from several hundred graft clones that had expanded. From newly produced T cells came most of the T-cell counts and diversity one year after transplant.

Unique molecular identifiers were incorporated when the TCRbeta library was constructed. TCRdb analysed the PCR reads with MiXCR anew, one entry per CDR3 protein. The table includes about 300,000 distinct CDR3 sequences, roughly 7.8% detected once. Germline CDR1 reads WSHSY; CDR2 reads SAAADI. The CDR3 is 14 amino acids. V lost 2 bases and J 4 bases, leaving 12 bases between the germline ends. About this clonotype itself: As yet, its antigen is unknown.

Sequencing was performed on peripheral blood, taken 360 days after TCRalphabeta/CD19-depleted stem cell transplant. The chain has TRBV10-2 and TRBJ2-7; D possibly uses TRBD1 or TRBD2 (5 bases each). The receptor's source is a female patient under 10 years old who had a stem cell transplant for Fanconi anemia, so the T cells may come from the graft donor. The CDR3 spells CASSEGGRKYEQYF. The CDR3 coding sequence is TGCGCCAGCAGTGAGGGGGGAAGGAAGTACGAGCAGTACTTC.